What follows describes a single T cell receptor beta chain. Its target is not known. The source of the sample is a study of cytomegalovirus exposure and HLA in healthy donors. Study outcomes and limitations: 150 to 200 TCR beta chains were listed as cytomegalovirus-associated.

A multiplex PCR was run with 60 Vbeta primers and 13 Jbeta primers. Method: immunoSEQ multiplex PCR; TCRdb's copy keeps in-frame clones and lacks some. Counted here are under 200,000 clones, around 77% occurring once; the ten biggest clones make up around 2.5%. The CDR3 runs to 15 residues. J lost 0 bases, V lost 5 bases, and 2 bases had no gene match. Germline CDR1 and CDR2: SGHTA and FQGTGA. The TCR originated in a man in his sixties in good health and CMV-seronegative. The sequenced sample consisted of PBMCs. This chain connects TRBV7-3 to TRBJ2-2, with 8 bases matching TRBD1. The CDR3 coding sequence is TGTGCCAGCAGCCGGGACAGGTCGAACACCGGGGAGCTGTTTTTT. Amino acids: CASSRDRSNTGELFF.